This T cell receptor beta chain was recorded in a study of vaccination and CD4 T cells after COVID-19. The CDR3 has 15 amino acids. Germline-derived CDR1 and CDR2 are MNHNS and SASEGT. The V gene lost 6 bases and the J gene lost 0 bases, with 12 bases spanning the gap. Described treatment: roughly 10-day PBMC culture with coronavirus spike peptide pools or control peptides (ViraFEST assay). Turning to this clonotype: Its cognate antigen is unknown.

Cultured CD4+ T-cell DNA underwent Oncomine TCR Beta short-read sequencing. TCRdb recomputed calls from the PCR reads with MiXCR, one row per CDR3 protein. The sample has fewer than 15,000 distinct CDR3 sequences, roughly three fifths seen once; the top ten hold around 10%. The material sequenced was CD4+ T cells from blood, cultured in vitro, taken before SARS-CoV-2 vaccination. This TCR was sampled from a human donor who had recovered from COVID-19. V is TRBV6-1 and J is TRBJ2-4; D tentatively fits TRBD1 or TRBD2 (5 bases each). DNA for the CDR3: TGTGCCAGCAGGGGGACGGAAATAGCCAAAAACATTCAGTACTTC. Translating it yields CASRGTEIAKNIQYF.